Listed below are T cell receptor beta chains from one sample, sequenced in a study of T cells in Graves' hyperthyroidism and ophthalmopathy. In TCRdb, the multiplex PCR reads were re-called with MiXCR into one record per CDR3 protein. The table has around 580,000 distinct CDR3 sequences, roughly 46% seen once; the top ten hold around 7.7%. The sequenced material came from peripheral blood or thyroid tissue (not recorded which). These receptors originate from a woman aged 18-29 years with Graves' hyperthyroidism. The CDR3 runs from the conserved cysteine through the conserved F or W.

v_call	j_call	cdr3_aa
TRBV24-1	TRBJ1-2	CATSDLTRTGVFGYGYTF
TRBV5-6	TRBJ2-3	CASSFELGGITDTQYF
TRBV7-6	TRBJ2-1	CASSTTGVGSNEQFF
TRBV14	TRBJ1-4	CASSQRDSRGEKLFF
TRBV19	TRBJ1-5	CASSLWTDYSNQPQHF
TRBV2	TRBJ2-6	CASSESSGRAGANVLTF
TRBV2	TRBJ2-5	CASTIYSGGQETQYF
TRBV20-1	TRBJ2-2	CSARRTIGELFF
TRBV10-3	TRBJ2-7	CAISDYSASGNHEQYF
TRBV5-8	TRBJ2-2	CASSHTSGRTGELFF
TRBV2	TRBJ2-7	CASSELSLTGLFYEQYF
TRBV9	TRBJ2-2	CASSLNQGGDGELFF
TRBV5-4	TRBJ2-7	CASSRSTAESYEQYF
TRBV9	TRBJ1-5	CASSPGGTTLESPQHF
TRBV5-6	TRBJ1-5	CASSFGVGSRYNQPQHF
TRBV20-1	TRBJ2-3	CSARESRLAGYTDTQYF
TRBV5-6	TRBJ2-1	CASGTSARNEQFF
TRBV4-3	TRBJ1-1	CASSPGVGAFF
TRBV6-5	TRBJ1-2	CASSTLGGPSGYTF
TRBV12-3/TRBV12-4	TRBJ2-7	CASSHSGRSYEQYF
TRBV7-6	TRBJ2-7	CASSLAGHREQYF
TRBV11-2	TRBJ1-4	CASSFRENNEKLFF
TRBV15	TRBJ1-2	CATSRGEQALF
TRBV27	TRBJ1-5	CASKPQGTQPQHF
TRBV14	TRBJ2-7	CASSRGRSGPFGEQYF
TRBV20-1	TRBJ1-1	CSARYSGASTEAFF
TRBV20-1	TRBJ2-2	CSAGTGNDTGELFF
TRBV7-2	TRBJ2-7	CASSSGLAAYQRISYEQYF
TRBV7-2	TRBJ1-2	CASRRGQGINYGYTF
TRBV7-9	TRBJ1-2	CASSPLYGETENYGYTF
TRBV7-2	TRBJ2-7	CASSRNAQGHEQYF
TRBV12-3/TRBV12-4	TRBJ1-5	CASGSYEQPQHF
TRBV6-5	TRBJ1-2	CASSYGTARDSYTF